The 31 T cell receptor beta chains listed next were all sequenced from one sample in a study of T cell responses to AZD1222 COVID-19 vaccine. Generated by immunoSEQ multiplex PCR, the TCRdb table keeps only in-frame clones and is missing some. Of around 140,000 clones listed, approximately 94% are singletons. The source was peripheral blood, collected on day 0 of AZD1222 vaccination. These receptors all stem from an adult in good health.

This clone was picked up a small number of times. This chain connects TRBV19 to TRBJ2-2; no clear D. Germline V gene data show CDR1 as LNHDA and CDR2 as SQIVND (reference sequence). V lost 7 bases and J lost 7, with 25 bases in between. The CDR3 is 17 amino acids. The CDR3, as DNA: TGTGCCAGTAAGGGTAGACGACACTCTGGTGTGGGCGGGGAGCTGTTTTTT. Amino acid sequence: CASKGRRHSGVGGELFF.

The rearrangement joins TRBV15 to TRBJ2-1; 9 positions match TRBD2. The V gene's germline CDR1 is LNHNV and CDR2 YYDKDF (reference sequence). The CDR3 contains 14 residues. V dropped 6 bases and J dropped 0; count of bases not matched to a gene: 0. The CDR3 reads CATSSGSSYNEQFF. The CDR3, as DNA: TGTGCCACCAGTAGCGGGAGCTCCTACAATGAGCAGTTCTTC. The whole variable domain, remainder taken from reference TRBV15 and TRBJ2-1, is DAMVIQNPRYQVTQFGKPVTLSCSQTLNHNVMYWYQQKSSQAPKLLFHYYDKDFNNEADTPDNFQSRRPNTSFCFLDIRSPGLGDTAMYLCATSSGSSYNEQFFGPGTRLTVL.

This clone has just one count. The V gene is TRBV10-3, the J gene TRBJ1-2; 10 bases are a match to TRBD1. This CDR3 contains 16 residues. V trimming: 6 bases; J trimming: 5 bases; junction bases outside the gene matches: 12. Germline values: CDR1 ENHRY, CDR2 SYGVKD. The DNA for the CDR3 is TGTGCCATCAGCCAAGTAGGCGGGACAGGGGTTTATGGCTACACCTTC. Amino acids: CAISQVGGTGVYGYTF.

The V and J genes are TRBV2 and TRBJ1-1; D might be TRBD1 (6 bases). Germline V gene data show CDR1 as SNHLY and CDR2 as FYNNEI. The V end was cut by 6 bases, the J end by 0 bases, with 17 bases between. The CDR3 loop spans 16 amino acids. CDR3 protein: CASRGFRGAVNTEAFF. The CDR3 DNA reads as TGTGCCAGCAGGGGGTTTAGGGGGGCTGTGAACACTGAAGCTTTCTTT.

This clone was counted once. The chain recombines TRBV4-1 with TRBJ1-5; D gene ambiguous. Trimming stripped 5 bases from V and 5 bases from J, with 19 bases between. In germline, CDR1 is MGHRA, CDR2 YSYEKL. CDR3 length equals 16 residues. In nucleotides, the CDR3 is TGCGCCAGCAGCGAAGTCATAGATCCAGAGGATCAGCCCCAGCATTTT. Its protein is CASSEVIDPEDQPQHF.

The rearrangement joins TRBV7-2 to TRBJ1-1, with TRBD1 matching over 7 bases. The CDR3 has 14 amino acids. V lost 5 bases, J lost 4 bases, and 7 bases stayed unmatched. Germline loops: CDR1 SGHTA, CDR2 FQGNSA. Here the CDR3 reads CASSLGTAITEAFF. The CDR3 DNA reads TGTGCCAGCAGCCTCGGGACAGCGATCACTGAAGCTTTCTTT.

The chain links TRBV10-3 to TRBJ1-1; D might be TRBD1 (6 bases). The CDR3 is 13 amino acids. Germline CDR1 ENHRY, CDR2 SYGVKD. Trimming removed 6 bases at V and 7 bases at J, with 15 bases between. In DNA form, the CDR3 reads TGTGCCATCAGCTTAAACAGGGAGCGTGAAGCTTTCTTT. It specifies CAISLNREREAFF.

The CDR3 reads CASSPRGANYGYTF. The CDR3 DNA reads as TGTGCCAGTAGCCCCAGGGGTGCGAACTATGGCTACACCTTC. The chain links TRBV19 to TRBJ1-2; weak D call: TRBD1 (6 bases). The V gene's germline CDR1 is LNHDA and CDR2 SQIVND (reference sequence). V was clipped by 6 bases and J by 2 bases, with 13 bases between them. This CDR3 has 14 residues.

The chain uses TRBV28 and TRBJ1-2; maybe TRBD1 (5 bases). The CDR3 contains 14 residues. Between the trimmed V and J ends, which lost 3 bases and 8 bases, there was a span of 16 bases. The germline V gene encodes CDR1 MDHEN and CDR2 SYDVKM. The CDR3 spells CASSLTQGFRGYTF. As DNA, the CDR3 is TGTGCCAGCAGTTTGACCCAGGGATTTCGCGGCTACACCTTC.

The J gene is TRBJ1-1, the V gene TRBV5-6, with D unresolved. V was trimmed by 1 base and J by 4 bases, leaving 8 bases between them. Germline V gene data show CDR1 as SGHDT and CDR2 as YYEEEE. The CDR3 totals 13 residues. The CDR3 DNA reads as TGTGCCAGCAGCTTGCGCGGCGGCACTGAAGCTTTCTTT. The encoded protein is CASSLRGGTEAFF.

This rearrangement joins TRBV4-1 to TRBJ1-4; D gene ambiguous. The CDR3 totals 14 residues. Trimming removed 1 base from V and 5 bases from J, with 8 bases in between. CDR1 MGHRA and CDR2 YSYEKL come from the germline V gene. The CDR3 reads CASSQAGENEKLFF. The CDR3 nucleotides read TGCGCCAGCAGCCAAGCGGGTGAGAATGAAAAACTGTTTTTT.

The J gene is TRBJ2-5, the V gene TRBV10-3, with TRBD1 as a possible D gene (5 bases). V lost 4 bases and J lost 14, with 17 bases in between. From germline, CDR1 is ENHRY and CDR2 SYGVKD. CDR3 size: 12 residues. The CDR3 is CAISVEGEGQYF. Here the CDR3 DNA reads TGTGCCATCAGTGTAGAAGGGGAAGGGCAATACTTC.

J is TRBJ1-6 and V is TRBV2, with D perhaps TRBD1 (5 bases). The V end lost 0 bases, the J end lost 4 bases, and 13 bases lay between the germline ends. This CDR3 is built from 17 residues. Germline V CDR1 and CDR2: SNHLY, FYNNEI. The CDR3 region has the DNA TGTGCCAGCAGTGAAGCCTGGACACCCCATTATAATTCACCCCTCCACTTT. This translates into CASSEAWTPHYNSPLHF. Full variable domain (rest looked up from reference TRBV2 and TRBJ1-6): EPEVTQTPSHQVTQMGQEVILRCVPISNHLYFYWYRQILGQKVEFLVSFYNNEISEKSEIFDDQFSVERPDGSNFTLKIRSTKLEDSAMYFCASSEAWTPHYNSPLHFGNGTRLTVT.

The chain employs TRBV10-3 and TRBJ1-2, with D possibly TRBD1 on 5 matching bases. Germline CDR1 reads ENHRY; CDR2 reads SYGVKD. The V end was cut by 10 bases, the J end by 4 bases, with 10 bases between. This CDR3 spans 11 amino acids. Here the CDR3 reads CASRQLYGYTF. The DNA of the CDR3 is TGTGCCAGTCGACAGCTCTATGGCTACACCTTC.

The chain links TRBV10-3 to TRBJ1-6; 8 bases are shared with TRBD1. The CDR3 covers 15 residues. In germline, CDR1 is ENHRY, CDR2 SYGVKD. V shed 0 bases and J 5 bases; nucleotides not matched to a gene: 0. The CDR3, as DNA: TGTGCCATCAGTGAGTCGACAGGGGATAATTCACCCCTCCACTTT. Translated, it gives CAISESTGDNSPLHF.

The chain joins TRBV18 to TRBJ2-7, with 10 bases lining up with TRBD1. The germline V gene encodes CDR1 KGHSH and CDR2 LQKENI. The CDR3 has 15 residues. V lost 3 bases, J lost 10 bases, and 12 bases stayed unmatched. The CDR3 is CASSPNVGTGVSQYF. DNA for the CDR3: TGTGCCAGCTCACCGAACGTGGGGACAGGGGTTTCTCAGTACTTC.

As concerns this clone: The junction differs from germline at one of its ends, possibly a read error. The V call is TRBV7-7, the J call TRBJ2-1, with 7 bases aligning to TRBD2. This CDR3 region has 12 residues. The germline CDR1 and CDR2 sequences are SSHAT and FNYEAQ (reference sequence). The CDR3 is CASSSGGTEQFF. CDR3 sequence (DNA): TGTGCTAGCAGCTCGGGGGGTACTGAGCAGTTCTTC.

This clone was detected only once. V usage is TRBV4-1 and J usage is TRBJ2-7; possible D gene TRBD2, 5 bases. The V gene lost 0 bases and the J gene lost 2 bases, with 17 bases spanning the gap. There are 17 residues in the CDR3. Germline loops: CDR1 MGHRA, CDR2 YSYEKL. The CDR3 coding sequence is TGCGCCAGCAGCCAAGAGAAGAGACACTCGAGGGCCTACGAGCAGTACTTC. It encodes CASSQEKRHSRAYEQYF.

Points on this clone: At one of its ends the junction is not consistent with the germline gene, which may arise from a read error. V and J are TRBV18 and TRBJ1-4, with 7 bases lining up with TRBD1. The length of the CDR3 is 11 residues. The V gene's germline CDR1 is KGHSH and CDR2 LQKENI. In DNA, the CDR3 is TGTGCCAGCTCACCACCGCCAGGGGGTTATTTT. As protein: CASSPPPGGYF.

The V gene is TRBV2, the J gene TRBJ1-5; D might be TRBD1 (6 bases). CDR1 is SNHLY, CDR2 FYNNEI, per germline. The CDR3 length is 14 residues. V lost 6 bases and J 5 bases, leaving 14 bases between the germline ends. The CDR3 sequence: CASSQQGGDQPQHF. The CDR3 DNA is TGTGCCAGCAGCCAACAGGGTGGGGATCAGCCCCAGCATTTT.

This CDR3 reads CASTGANVLTF. The DNA of the CDR3 is TGCGCCAGCACTGGGGCCAACGTCCTGACTTTC. V gene TRBV5-1 combines with J gene TRBJ2-6; D unclear. V shed 6 bases and J shed 2 bases, with 0 bases lying between them. Germline V gene lookup returns CDR1 SGHRS and CDR2 YFSETQ. The CDR3 has 11 amino acids.

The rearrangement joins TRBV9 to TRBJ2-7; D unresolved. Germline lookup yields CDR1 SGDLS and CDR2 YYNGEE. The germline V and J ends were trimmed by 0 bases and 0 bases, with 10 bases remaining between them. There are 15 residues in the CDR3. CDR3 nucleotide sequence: TGTGCCAGCAGCGTAGCCGTAGGAAGCTCCTACGAGCAGTACTTC. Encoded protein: CASSVAVGSSYEQYF.

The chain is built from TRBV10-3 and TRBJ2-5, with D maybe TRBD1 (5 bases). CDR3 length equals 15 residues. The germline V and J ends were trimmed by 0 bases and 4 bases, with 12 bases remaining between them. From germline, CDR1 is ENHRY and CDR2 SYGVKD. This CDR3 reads CAISESVRGGETQYF. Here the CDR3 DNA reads TGTGCCATCAGTGAGTCAGTAAGGGGTGGAGAGACCCAGTACTTC.

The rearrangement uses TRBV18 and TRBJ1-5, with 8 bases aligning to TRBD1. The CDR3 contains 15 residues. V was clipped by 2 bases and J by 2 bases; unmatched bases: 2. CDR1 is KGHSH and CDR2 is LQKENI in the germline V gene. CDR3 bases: TGTGCCAGCTCACCAACAGGGGGGGGCAATCAGCCCCAGCATTTT. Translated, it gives CASSPTGGGNQPQHF.

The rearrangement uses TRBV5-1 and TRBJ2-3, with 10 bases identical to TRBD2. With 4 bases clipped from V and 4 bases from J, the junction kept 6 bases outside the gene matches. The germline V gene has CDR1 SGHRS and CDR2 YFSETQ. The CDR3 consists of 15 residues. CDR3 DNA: TGCGCCAGCAGCCTGTCTAGCGGGAGCGCAGATACGCAGTATTTT. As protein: CASSLSSGSADTQYF.

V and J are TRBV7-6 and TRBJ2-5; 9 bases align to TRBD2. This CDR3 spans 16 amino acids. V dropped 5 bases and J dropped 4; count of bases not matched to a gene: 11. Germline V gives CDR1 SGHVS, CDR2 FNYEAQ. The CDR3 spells CASSPFGREGRETQYF. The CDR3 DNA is TGTGCCAGCAGCCCCTTCGGGCGGGAGGGCCGAGAGACCCAGTACTTC. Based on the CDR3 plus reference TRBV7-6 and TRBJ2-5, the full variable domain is GAGVSQSPRYKVTKRGQDVALRCDPISGHVSLYWYRQALGQGPEFLTYFNYEAQQDKSGLPNDRFSAERPEGSISTLTIQRTEQRDSAMYRCASSPFGREGRETQYFGPGTRLLVL.

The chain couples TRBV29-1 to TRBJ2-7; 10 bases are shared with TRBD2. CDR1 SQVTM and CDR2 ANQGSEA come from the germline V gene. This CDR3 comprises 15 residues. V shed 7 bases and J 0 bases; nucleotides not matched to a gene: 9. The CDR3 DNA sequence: TGCAGCGCAACCGCAACTAGCGGGGTCTCCTACGAGCAGTACTTC. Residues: CSATATSGVSYEQYF.

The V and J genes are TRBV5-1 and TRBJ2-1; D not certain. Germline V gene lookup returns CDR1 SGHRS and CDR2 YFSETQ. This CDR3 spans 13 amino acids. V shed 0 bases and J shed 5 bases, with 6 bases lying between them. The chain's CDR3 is CASSLVADNEQFF. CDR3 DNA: TGCGCCAGCAGCTTGGTGGCAGACAATGAGCAGTTCTTC.

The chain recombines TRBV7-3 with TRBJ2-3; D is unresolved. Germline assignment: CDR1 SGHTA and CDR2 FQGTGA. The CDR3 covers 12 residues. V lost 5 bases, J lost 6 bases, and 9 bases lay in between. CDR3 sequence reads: CASSQIRDTQYF. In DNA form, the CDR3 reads TGTGCCAGCAGCCAGATCCGGGATACGCAGTATTTT.

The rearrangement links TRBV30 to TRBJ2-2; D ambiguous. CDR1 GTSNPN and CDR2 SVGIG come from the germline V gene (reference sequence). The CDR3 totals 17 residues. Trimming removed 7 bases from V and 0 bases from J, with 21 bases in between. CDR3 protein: CAFRLGYHSSNTGELFF. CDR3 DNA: TGTGCCTTCCGGTTGGGATACCACTCCTCGAACACCGGGGAGCTGTTTTTT.

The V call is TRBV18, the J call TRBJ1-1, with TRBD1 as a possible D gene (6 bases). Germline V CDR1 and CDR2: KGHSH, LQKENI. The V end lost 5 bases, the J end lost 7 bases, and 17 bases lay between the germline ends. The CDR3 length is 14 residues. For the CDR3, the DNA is TGTGCCAGCTCAGCGGGAGGACAGAGTTATGAAGCTTTCTTT. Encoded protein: CASSAGGQSYEAFF.